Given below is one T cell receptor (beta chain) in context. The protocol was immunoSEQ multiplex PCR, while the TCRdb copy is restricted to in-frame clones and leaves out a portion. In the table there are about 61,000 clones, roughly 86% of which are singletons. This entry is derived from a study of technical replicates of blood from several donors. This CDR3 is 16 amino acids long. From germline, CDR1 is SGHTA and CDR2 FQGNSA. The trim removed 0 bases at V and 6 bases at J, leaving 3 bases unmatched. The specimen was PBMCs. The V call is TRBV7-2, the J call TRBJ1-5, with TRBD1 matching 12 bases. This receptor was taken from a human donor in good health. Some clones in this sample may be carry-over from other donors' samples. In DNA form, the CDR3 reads TGTGCCAGCAGCTTAGCCGGGACAGGGGGCCTTCAGCCCCAGCATTTT. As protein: CASSLAGTGGLQPQHF.